A single sample gave rise to the 18 T cell receptor beta chains below, sequenced in a study of tissue T cells after allogeneic stem cell transplantation. Produced via immunoSEQ multiplex PCR; TCRdb's table is partial and in-frame only. The data show 40,000 to 60,000 clones, roughly 75% seen once. Source material: sorted cells pooled from one or two spleens. The receptors shown here come from a pool of C57BL/6 mice in good health.

There are a few counts of this clone. Gene names follow the mouse nomenclature. Read coverage stops 1 residue before the CDR3 terminus; the germline J gene supplies the remainder. J is TRBJ2-7 and V is TRBV13-3; 10 bases match TRBD2. The germline CDR1 and CDR2 sequences are NNHDY and SYVADS. V shed 0 bases, J shed 6 bases, and the junction held 9 bases outside the gene matches. The CDR3 extends over 16 amino acids. CDR3 region: CASSDARLGGRGEQYF. Partial CDR3 DNA: TGTGCCAGCAGTGATGCAAGGCTGGGGGGGCGCGGTGAACAGTAC.

This clone has a handful of counts. All gene names here are mouse names. Read data end 1 residue before the CDR3 end; the end is taken from the germline J gene. This CDR3 is also generated by other DNA sequences in the sample. The chain is built from TRBV13-1 and TRBJ2-7, with 12 nucleotides matching TRBD2. The J segment lost 1 base and the V segment lost 3 bases, leaving 2 bases of the junction unmatched. This CDR3 is 15 amino acids long. Looked up from germline, CDR1 is NSHNY and CDR2 is SYGAGN. CDR3 amino acids: CASSGGTGGSYEQYF. CDR3 DNA (partial): TGTGCCAGCAGTGGCGGGACTGGGGGGTCCTATGAACAGTAC.

For this clone: Each gene name is a mouse one. The missing CDR3 end, 1 residue past where the read stops, is filled in from the germline J gene. The genes are TRBV29 and TRBJ2-3; 8 bases agree with TRBD1. CDR1 and CDR2 from the germline V gene are MSHET and SYDVDS. The CDR3 runs 15 residues. V shed 5 bases, J shed 0 bases, and the junction held 4 bases outside the gene matches. The CDR3 region is CASSNRGVSAETLYF. The CDR3 bases that were read are TGTGCTAGCAGTAACAGGGGGGTTAGTGCAGAAACGCTGTAT. Full variable domain (rest looked up from reference TRBV29 and TRBJ2-3): DMKVTQMPRYLIKRMGENVLLECGQDMSHETMYWYRQDPGLGLQLIYISYDVDSNSEGDIPKGYRVSRKKREHFSLILDSAKTNQTSVYFCASSNRGVSAETLYFGSGTRLTVL.

A remark on this clone: Any gene name here is a mouse gene name. The CDR3 goes on 1 residue after the read ends, and that part is filled in from the germline J gene. The rearrangement joins TRBV24 to TRBJ2-1; weak D call: TRBD1 (7 bases). The CDR3 contains 18 residues. V lost 2 bases to trimming and J lost 1 base, with 18 bases between them. Germline V CDR1 and CDR2: KGHTA, FRNEEI. The CDR3 region is CASSLDRVGLGNYAEQFF. The sequenced CDR3 bases are TGTGCCAGCAGTCTGGACAGGGTGGGGCTGGGGAACTATGCTGAGCAGTTC.

On this clone itself: Mouse gene names and germline throughout. Read data end 1 residue before the CDR3 end; the end is taken from the germline J gene. This chain connects TRBV19 to TRBJ1-6; 9 bases align to TRBD1. TRBJ1-6 is assigned to the ORF class and has an uncertain function. This CDR3 is 16 amino acids long. Losses at the gene ends were 4 bases for V and 7 bases for J; bases not matched to a gene: 9. The germline V gene encodes CDR1 FNHDT and CDR2 SITEND (reference sequence). The covered CDR3 bases are TGTGCCAGCAGTTCCGGGACAGGGAACGTAAATTCGCCCCTCTAC. It specifies CASSSGTGNVNSPLY. The full CDR3 protein is CASSSGTGNVNSPLYF.

Only a few counts were recorded for this clone. Mouse germline and gene names are used. The chain's CDR3 is CARGTPSNERLFF. The CDR3 DNA, read in part, is TGTGCCAGGGGGACACCATCCAACGAAAGATTATTT. The genes are TRBV13-2 and TRBJ1-4; the D gene is possibly TRBD1 (6 bases). The sequenced fragment ends 1 residue before the CDR3 boundary, so the rest is inferred from the germline J gene. The germline V gene encodes CDR1 NNHNN and CDR2 SYGAGS (reference sequence). The V gene lost 8 bases and the J gene lost 2 bases, with 10 bases spanning the gap. The CDR3 length is 13 residues.

Remarks on this clone: Gene names follow the mouse nomenclature. The CDR3 goes on 1 residue after the read ends, and that part is filled in from the germline J gene. This chain links TRBV5 with TRBJ2-1; 11 bases are shared with TRBD2. The CDR3 covers 15 residues. Germline values: CDR1 LGHNA, CDR2 YNLKQL (reference sequence). V trimming: 4 bases; J trimming: 4 bases; junction bases outside the gene matches: 3. CDR3 sequence: CASSLDWGGYAEQFF. CDR3 DNA (partial): TGTGCCAGCAGCCTTGACTGGGGGGGATATGCTGAGCAGTTC.

Notes on this clone: Genes and germline come from the mouse. The read stops 1 residue short of the end of the CDR3; the missing end is completed from the germline J gene. The gene calls are TRBV15 and TRBJ2-7, with TRBD1 matching 8 bases. The trim removed 6 bases at V and 3 bases at J, leaving 4 bases unmatched. This CDR3 spans 13 amino acids. Germline V CDR1 and CDR2: SGHND, FRSKSL. Partial CDR3 DNA: TGTGCCAGCAGCCCACAGGGGGGCTATGAACAGTAC. It translates to CASSPQGGYEQY. The complete CDR3 sequence is CASSPQGGYEQYF.

With regard to this clone: Mouse names are used for the genes. The CDR3 end falls 1 residue outside the read, so it is completed with the germline J gene. The chain combines TRBV13-2 with TRBJ2-5; TRBD2 agrees at 7 bases. CDR1 NNHNN and CDR2 SYGAGS come from the germline V gene (reference sequence). This CDR3 is 15 amino acids long. The V gene end was trimmed by 0 bases and the J gene end by 2 bases; junction bases not matched to a gene: 3. CDR3 DNA, as far as it was read: TGTGCCAGCGGTGATGCATCTGGGGGCCAAGACACCCAGTAC. Protein product: CASGDASGGQDTQY. The full CDR3 protein is CASGDASGGQDTQYF.

This clone has just a few counts. Gene labels here are mouse ones. The CDR3 end is not reached by the read, which stops 1 residue before it; the germline J gene fills it in. The rearrangement uses TRBV13-2 and TRBJ2-7, with D possibly matching TRBD2 (5 bases). The CDR3 is 14 residues long. The V gene's germline CDR1 is NNHNN and CDR2 SYGAGS (reference sequence). Deletions cut 0 bases from V and 0 bases from J, with 7 bases between. CDR3: CASGDAGFSYEQYF. The sequenced part of the CDR3 DNA is TGTGCCAGCGGTGATGCTGGGTTCTCCTATGAACAGTAC.

As to this clone: Genes here carry mouse names. The CDR3 sequence: CASSQDYGSYEQYF. The part of the CDR3 DNA that was read is TGTGCCAGCAGCCAAGATTACGGCTCCTATGAACAGTAC. The chain links TRBV5 to TRBJ2-7, with no clear D. The sequenced fragment ends 1 residue before the CDR3 boundary, so the rest is inferred from the germline J gene. Trimming removed 0 bases from V and 0 bases from J, with 6 bases in between. The germline V gene encodes CDR1 LGHNA and CDR2 YNLKQL (reference sequence). The CDR3 loop spans 14 amino acids.

Comment on this clone: Gene names and germline match the mouse. The read ends 1 residue early relative to the CDR3; the germline J gene fills the gap. J is TRBJ2-5 and V is TRBV4; D not certain. CDR1 and CDR2 (germline): LGHDT, YNNKQL (reference sequence). This CDR3 is 11 amino acids long. The germline V and J ends were trimmed by 3 bases and 3 bases, with 1 base remaining between them. Here the CDR3 reads CASSYQDTQYF. The sequenced part of the CDR3 DNA is TGTGCCAGCAGCTATCAAGACACCCAGTAC.

This clone was picked up one time. The genes and germline here are from mouse. With the read ending 1 residue before the CDR3 end, the germline J gene is used to fill in that end. This chain links TRBV13-3 with TRBJ2-2; maybe TRBD2 (5 bases). Between the trimmed V and J ends, which lost 1 base and 0 bases, there was a span of 7 bases. Germline loops: CDR1 NNHDY, CDR2 SYVADS. CDR3 length: 15 residues. The CDR3 spells CASSDSGPNTGQLYF. CDR3 DNA (partial): TGTGCCAGCAGTGATTCTGGGCCAAACACCGGGCAGCTCTAC.

A note on this clone: The listed genes are named as in mouse. Read coverage stops 1 residue before the CDR3 terminus; the germline J gene supplies the remainder. The chain has TRBV2 and TRBJ2-4; 8 bases are a match to TRBD2. CDR1 is LGHNA, CDR2 YSYQKL, per germline. The junction had 2 bases not matched to a gene; V was cut back by 0 bases and J by 0 bases. The CDR3 loop spans 16 amino acids. The CDR3 loop reads CASSQDLGGSQNTLYF. CDR3 DNA (partial): TGTGCCAGCAGCCAAGACCTGGGGGGAAGTCAAAACACCTTGTAC. Combining the CDR3 with reference TRBV2 and TRBJ2-4 gives the whole variable domain DPKIIQKPKYLVAVTGSEKILICEQYLGHNAMYWYRQSAKKPLEFMFSYSYQKLMDNQTASSRFQPQSSKKNHLDLQITALKPDDSATYFCASSQDLGGSQNTLYFGAGTRLSVL.

Details on this clone: Here the gene names and germline are mouse. The sequenced fragment ends 1 residue before the CDR3 boundary, so the rest is inferred from the germline J gene. This rearrangement joins TRBV13-2 to TRBJ2-7; maybe TRBD1 (5 bases). Germline assignment: CDR1 NNHNN and CDR2 SYGAGS (reference sequence). This CDR3 has 12 residues. Trimming left V 5 bases short and J 4 bases short, with 10 bases between. CDR3 DNA, as far as it was read: TGTGCCAGCGGCGTCGACAGATATGAACAGTAC. This encodes CASGVDRYEQY. The CDR3, in full, reads CASGVDRYEQYF.

Note on this clone: Gene names and germline refer to mouse. The CDR3 end lies 1 residue beyond the end of the read and is filled in from the germline J gene. The gene calls are TRBV5 and TRBJ1-1; possible D gene TRBD1, 6 bases. The CDR3 is 14 residues long. Germline V gives CDR1 LGHNA, CDR2 YNLKQL (reference sequence). Trimming removed 4 bases from V and 1 base from J, with 10 bases in between. The CDR3 reads CASSPRDINTEVFF. The covered CDR3 bases are TGTGCCAGCAGCCCCCGGGACATAAACACAGAAGTCTTC.

Details on this clone: The gene symbols are mouse symbols. The CDR3 goes on 1 residue after the read ends, and that part is filled in from the germline J gene. V is TRBV13-2 and J is TRBJ1-5, with D perhaps matching TRBD1 (5 bases). Per germline, CDR1 NNHNN and CDR2 SYGAGS (reference sequence). This CDR3 is 15 amino acids long. Trimming removed 0 bases from V and 3 bases from J, with 10 bases in between. The CDR3 reads CASGDARGVNQAPLF. CDR3 DNA (partial): TGTGCCAGCGGTGATGCTCGAGGGGTCAACCAGGCTCCGCTT.

Turning to this clone: All gene names here are mouse names. The DNA ends 1 residue before the CDR3 does, and the rest of the CDR3 is filled in from the germline J gene. V usage is TRBV16 and J usage is TRBJ1-4; the match to TRBD1 covers 8 bases. V trimming: 3 bases; J trimming: 4 bases; junction bases outside the gene matches: 4. Germline CDR1 SGHSA, CDR2 FRNQAP. The CDR3 consists of 15 residues. The CDR3 sequence is CASSLAGTGNERLFF. CDR3 DNA, as far as it was read: TGTGCAAGCAGCTTGGCCGGGACAGGCAACGAAAGATTATTT.